This T cell receptor beta chain is drawn from a study of molecular identifiers for immune sequencing clone quantification. Overall study results and limits: The share of molecules held by clones above 20 RNA copies was over 98% in effector cells and under 1% in naive cells.

Methods described previously were used for bulk TCR libraries, and listed TCR primers were applied. One entry per CDR3 protein results from TCRdb running MiXCR on the PCR reads. The sample has approximately 500,000 distinct CDR3 sequences, roughly 24% seen once. With 10%, 30% or 50% of RNA, roughly 18,000 to 1,100,000 naive CD8 T cells were sequenced. Naive CD8 T cell sorting was performed on the CD8+CD4-CCR7+CD45RA+ phenotype. This CDR3 region has 15 residues. The V segment lost 3 bases and the J segment 8 bases; nucleotides outside the gene matches: 7. CDR1 SGDLS and CDR2 YYNGEE come from the germline V gene. This clonotype has at least ten counts. Antigen: not known.

The gene calls are TRBV9 and TRBJ2-1; TRBD2 aligns across 11 bases. The TCR was taken from a human donor in good health. Some libraries in this study had Jurkat cell RNA spiked in. The source material was naive CD8+ T cells from blood, with Jurkat cell RNA spiked in. The subset denotes: FACS-sorted CD8+CD4-CCR7+CD45RA+ naive T cells. The CDR3 spells CASSGRLAGGHEQFF. CDR3 DNA: TGTGCCAGCAGCGGGAGGCTAGCGGGAGGCCATGAGCAGTTCTTC.